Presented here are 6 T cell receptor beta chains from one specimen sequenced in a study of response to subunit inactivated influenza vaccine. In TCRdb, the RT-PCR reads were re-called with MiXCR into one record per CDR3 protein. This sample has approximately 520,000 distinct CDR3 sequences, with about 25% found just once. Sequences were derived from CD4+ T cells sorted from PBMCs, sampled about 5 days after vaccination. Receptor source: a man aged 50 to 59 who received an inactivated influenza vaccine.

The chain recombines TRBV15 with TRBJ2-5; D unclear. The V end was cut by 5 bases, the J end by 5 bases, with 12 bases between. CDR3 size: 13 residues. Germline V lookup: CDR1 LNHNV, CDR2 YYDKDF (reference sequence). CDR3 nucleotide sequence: TGTGCCACCAGCGTGAGGTTCCGGGAGACCCAGTACTTC. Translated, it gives CATSVRFRETQYF.

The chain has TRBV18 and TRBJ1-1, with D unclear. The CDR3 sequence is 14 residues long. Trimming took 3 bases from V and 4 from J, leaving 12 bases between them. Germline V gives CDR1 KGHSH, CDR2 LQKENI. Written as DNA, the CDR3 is TGTGCCAGCTCACCTGGAAGACACGGCACTGAAGCTTTCTTT. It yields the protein CASSPGRHGTEAFF. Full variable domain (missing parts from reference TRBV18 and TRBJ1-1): NAGVMQNPRHLVRRRGQEARLRCSPMKGHSHVYWYRQLPEEGLKFMVYLQKENIIDESGMPKERFSAEFPKEGPSILRIQQVVRGDSAAYFCASSPGRHGTEAFFGQGTRLTVV.

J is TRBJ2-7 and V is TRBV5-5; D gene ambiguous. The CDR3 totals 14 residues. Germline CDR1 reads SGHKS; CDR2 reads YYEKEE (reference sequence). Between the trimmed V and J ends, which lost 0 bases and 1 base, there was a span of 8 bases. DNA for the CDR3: TGTGCCAGCAGCTTGGTTCTCAGTTCCTACGAGCAGTACTTC. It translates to CASSLVLSSYEQYF.

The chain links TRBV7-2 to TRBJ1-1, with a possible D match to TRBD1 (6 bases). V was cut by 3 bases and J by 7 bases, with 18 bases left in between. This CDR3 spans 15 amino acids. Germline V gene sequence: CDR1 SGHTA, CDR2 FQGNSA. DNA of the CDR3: TGTGCCAGCAGCTTCGGCACAGGGAGCGGGAGTGAAGCTTTCTTT. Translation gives CASSFGTGSGSEAFF.

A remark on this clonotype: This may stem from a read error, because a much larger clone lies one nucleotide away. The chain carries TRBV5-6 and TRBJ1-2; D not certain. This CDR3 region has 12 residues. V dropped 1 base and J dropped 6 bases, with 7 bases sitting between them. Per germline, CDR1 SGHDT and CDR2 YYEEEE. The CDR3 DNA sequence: TGTGCCAGCAGCTTGATTCGGGATGGCTACACCTTC. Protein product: CASSLIRDGYTF.

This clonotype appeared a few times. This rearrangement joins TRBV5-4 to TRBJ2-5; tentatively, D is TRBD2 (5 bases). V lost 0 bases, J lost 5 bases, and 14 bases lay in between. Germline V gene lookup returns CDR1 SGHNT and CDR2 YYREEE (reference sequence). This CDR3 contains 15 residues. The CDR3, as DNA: TGTGCCAGCAGCTTGGAGAGGGCGCTCCACGAGACCCAGTACTTC. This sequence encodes CASSLERALHETQYF.